Shown below are 5 T cell receptor beta chains from a single sample sequenced in a study of blood T cell repertoires in COVID-19. Only in-frame clones appear in the TCRdb table, and some are missing; sequencing was by immunoSEQ multiplex PCR. The table includes 50,000 to 65,000 clones, 70% to 90% detected once. Source material: peripheral blood. These receptors originate from a man in his sixties with acute or convalescent COVID-19.

The chain joins TRBV6-1 to TRBJ2-7, with 13 bases matching TRBD2. The CDR3 extends over 17 amino acids. Trimming at V came to 2 bases and at J to 3 bases, leaving 7 bases not matched to a gene. In germline, CDR1 is MNHNS, CDR2 SASEGT. The CDR3 sequence is CASSEYGLAGVGYEQYF. The CDR3 DNA reads as TGTGCCAGCAGTGAATATGGACTAGCGGGAGTGGGCTACGAGCAGTACTTC.

This rearrangement joins TRBV6-5 to TRBJ1-5; 10 bases align to TRBD1. CDR3 length: 15 amino acids. Unmatched junction bases numbered 9, after V lost 6 bases and J lost 7 bases. The V gene's germline CDR1 is MNHEY and CDR2 SVGAGI. CDR3 DNA: TGTGCCAGCAGCCGGGGGACAGGGGAGGGACAGCCCCAGCATTTT. This translates into CASSRGTGEGQPQHF.

The J gene is TRBJ1-1, the V gene TRBV28, with D hard to call. Germline-derived CDR1 and CDR2 are MDHEN and SYDVKM. Trimming took 8 bases from V and 5 from J, leaving 9 bases between them. The CDR3 extends over 11 amino acids. CDR3 in amino acids: CASSGNTEAFF. The CDR3 region has the DNA TGTGCCAGCTCCGGGAATACTGAAGCTTTCTTT.

This chain uses TRBV6-5 with TRBJ1-1, with D unclear. Germline V gene sequence: CDR1 MNHEY, CDR2 SVGAGI. There are 16 residues in the CDR3. Between the trimmed V and J ends, which lost 0 bases and 1 base, there was a span of 12 bases. CDR3 sequence: CASSYSGVGANTEAFF. The CDR3 nucleotides are TGTGCCAGCAGTTACTCAGGTGTGGGAGCGAACACTGAAGCTTTCTTT.

This sequence joins TRBV6-5 and TRBJ2-1, with 7 bases fitting TRBD2. V lost 8 bases and J lost 0; bases outside the gene matches: 4. The germline gives CDR1 MNHEY, CDR2 SVGAGI. This CDR3 is built from 14 residues. The DNA for the CDR3 is TGTGCCAGCCAGCGGGATAGCTCCTACAATGAGCAGTTCTTC. Its translation: CASQRDSSYNEQFF.